Given below is one TCR beta chain in context. What it recognizes is unknown. This record belongs to a study of PD-1 blockade in classical Hodgkin lymphoma. Findings of the study overall: TCR diversity at baseline was reported to be reduced in newly diagnosed patients relative to healthy donors. Prior to therapy, complete responders displayed diversity much like that of newly diagnosed patients. Exclusion applied to patients who initiated nivolumab less than 1 year following ASCT.

V lost 0 bases and J 0 bases, leaving 15 bases between the germline ends. Looked up from germline, CDR1 is SGHRS and CDR2 is YFSETQ. This CDR3 has 17 amino acids. All the patients suffered relapse after autologous stem cell transplantation, and brentuximab vedotin exposure differed. Responses achieved at best were complete response, partial response or progressive disease. Sequenced by immunoSEQ multiplex PCR; TCRdb stores in-frame clones only, minus some. The sample lists about 97,000 clones; over 80% were seen once. The chain joins TRBV5-1 to TRBJ1-1; D gene ambiguous. This clonotype was sampled from a human donor with classical Hodgkin lymphoma. The sample here was peripheral blood mononuclear cells (PBMCs), taken at baseline. This CDR3 reads CASSLGRREGMNTEAFF. The CDR3 nucleotides are TGCGCCAGCAGCTTGGGGCGGAGGGAAGGGATGAACACTGAAGCTTTCTTT.